This T cell receptor beta chain is drawn from a study of shared clonotypes between healthy human individuals. A word on this clone: Its target is not known.

The table came from immunoSEQ multiplex PCR; TCRdb's copy has only in-frame clones and leaves some out. The sample includes about 1 million clones, about 75% of them seen just once. Donors, healthy HIV-negative adults, lacked recent acute infections or vaccinations. Points from the study as a whole: The generation probabilities recorded for non-shared clonotypes fell below those of clonotypes shared by all four donors.

Deletions cut 5 bases from V and 5 bases from J, with 18 bases between. The germline V gene has CDR1 SGHTA and CDR2 FQGTGA. The CDR3 runs 15 residues. The chain links TRBV7-3 to TRBJ2-5; a weak D match, TRBD1 (6 bases). Sequencing was performed on memory CD4+ T cells sorted from blood. Subset reported: CD45RA-negative fraction. This TCR was sampled from a man between 18 and 35 years old in good health. The CDR3 reads CASSVGTGLGETQYF. Written as DNA, the CDR3 is TGTGCCAGCAGCGTAGGTACAGGGTTGGGGGAGACCCAGTACTTC.